The 16 T cell receptor beta chains below come from one sample, sequenced in a study of response to subunit inactivated influenza vaccine. A single record per CDR3 protein comes from TCRdb applying MiXCR to the RT-PCR reads. The sample includes about 540,000 distinct CDR3 sequences, 14% of them seen just once. This specimen consisted of PBMCs from blood, obtained 11 to 12 days after vaccination. The source is a man in his fifties who received an inactivated influenza vaccine.

The gene calls are TRBV24-1 and TRBJ1-1; TRBD1 matches 8 bases. The length of the CDR3 is 15 residues. Germline CDR1 is KGHDR and CDR2 is SFDVKD. The trim removed 3 bases at V and 11 bases at J, leaving 13 bases unmatched. The CDR3 spells CATSDPRDTGGEAFF. CDR3 sequence (DNA): TGTGCCACCAGTGATCCGAGAGATACAGGGGGAGAGGCTTTCTTT.

The rearrangement links TRBV5-1 to TRBJ2-5, with 9 bases matching TRBD2. V shed 0 bases, J shed 0 bases, and the junction held 3 bases outside the gene matches. Germline values: CDR1 SGHRS, CDR2 YFSETQ. The CDR3 is made up of 16 amino acids. CDR3 amino acids: CASSLALAGYQETQYF. The DNA of the CDR3 is TGCGCCAGCAGCTTGGCTCTAGCGGGGTACCAAGAGACCCAGTACTTC.

This clonotype was found many times. The chain uses TRBV6-4 and TRBJ1-2; D is ambiguous. This CDR3 region has 12 residues. The V gene's germline CDR1 is MRHNA and CDR2 SNTAGT. The V end was cut by 2 bases, the J end by 8 bases, with 9 bases between. In DNA form, the CDR3 reads TGTGCCAGCAGTGACCGTATTTCCGGCTACACCTTC. Protein sequence: CASSDRISGYTF.

This chain joins TRBV3-1 and TRBJ2-6; D is undetermined. This CDR3 is built from 17 residues. Trimming took off 4 bases at V and 0 bases at J, with 13 bases between the two ends. Germline V gene sequence: CDR1 LGHDT, CDR2 YNNKEL (reference sequence). This CDR3 reads CASSPPRWHSGANVLTF. In DNA, the CDR3 is TGTGCCAGCAGCCCCCCCCGCTGGCACTCTGGGGCCAACGTCCTGACTTTC.

This clonotype was detected only a few times. The chain couples TRBV6-1 to TRBJ2-1, with 9 bases lining up with TRBD2. Germline V gives CDR1 MNHNS, CDR2 SASEGT. The length of the CDR3 is 15 residues. V shed 6 bases and J 0 bases; nucleotides not matched to a gene: 3. This CDR3 reads CASRRLADSYNEQFF. Here the CDR3 DNA reads TGTGCCAGCAGACGACTAGCGGACTCCTACAATGAGCAGTTCTTC.

The genes are TRBV29-1 and TRBJ2-1, with 10 bases lining up with TRBD2. CDR3 length equals 17 residues. Germline V lookup: CDR1 SQVTM, CDR2 ANQGSEA. V lost 4 bases to trimming and J lost 4 bases; unmatched junction nucleotides: 13. The CDR3 spells CSVGKPVLAGVYNEQFF. CDR3 nucleotides: TGCAGCGTTGGAAAACCTGTCCTAGCGGGAGTTTACAATGAGCAGTTCTTC.

On this clonotype: This likely comes from a read error, as the CDR3 has no conserved phenylalanine or tryptophan at its end. The chain joins TRBV5-5 to TRBJ2-5; the D gene is possibly TRBD1 (5 bases). The CDR3 consists of 14 residues. Between the trimmed V and J ends, which lost 0 bases and 6 bases, there was a span of 12 bases. CDR1 is SGHKS, CDR2 YYEKEE, per germline (reference sequence). The CDR3 sequence is CASSLVDSFQTQYS. CDR3 bases: TGTGCCAGCAGCTTGGTAGACAGCTTTCAGACCCAGTACTCC.

This clonotype has ten or more counts. The chain couples TRBV5-1 to TRBJ2-1; 8 bases match TRBD2. V was clipped by 7 bases and J by 4 bases; unmatched bases: 10. Per the germline V gene, CDR1 is SGHRS and CDR2 is YFSETQ. This CDR3 region has 15 residues. The CDR3: CASSPLAGSYNEQFF. The CDR3 nucleotides are TGCGCCAGCTCCCCGCTAGCGGGCAGTTACAATGAGCAGTTCTTC. Based on the CDR3 plus reference TRBV5-1 and TRBJ2-1, the full variable domain is KAGVTQTPRYLIKTRGQQVTLSCSPISGHRSVSWYQQTPGQGLQFLFEYFSETQRNKGNFPGRFSGRQFSNSRSEMNVSTLELGDSALYLCASSPLAGSYNEQFFGPGTRLTVL.

This sequence joins TRBV2 and TRBJ2-5; D ambiguous. The germline gives CDR1 SNHLY, CDR2 FYNNEI. The CDR3 is 13 residues long. V was cut by 7 bases and J by 2 bases, with 11 bases left in between. DNA for the CDR3: TGTGCCAGCAACCCATGGCCGCAAGAGACCCAGTACTTC. It codes for CASNPWPQETQYF.

This clonotype was observed a handful of times. The rearrangement uses TRBV20-1 and TRBJ2-5, with D uncertain. Trimming cost V 4 bases and J 7 bases, with 10 bases left between them. The CDR3 loop spans 11 amino acids. The germline gives CDR1 DFQATT, CDR2 SNEGSKA (reference sequence). CDR3: CSAIPTSTQYF. DNA of the CDR3: TGCAGTGCTATCCCGACTTCGACCCAGTACTTC.

The chain is built from TRBV7-9 and TRBJ2-2; no reliable D call. Germline CDR1 is SEHNR and CDR2 is FQNEAQ (reference sequence). Trimming took off 1 base at V and 3 bases at J, with 9 bases between the two ends. This CDR3 comprises 15 residues. CDR3 bases: TGTGCCAGCAGCTTAGACTTCGGTTACACCGGGGAGCTGTTTTTT. It specifies CASSLDFGYTGELFF.

The chain combines TRBV20-1 with TRBJ2-3; the D is unclear. Trimming removed 3 bases at V and 0 bases at J, with 10 bases between. Germline CDR1 reads DFQATT; CDR2 reads SNEGSKA (reference sequence). The CDR3 has 14 amino acids. This CDR3 reads CSASGPTSTDTQYF. The CDR3 nucleotides read TGCAGTGCTAGCGGGCCGACTAGCACAGATACGCAGTATTTT.

This clonotype was counted a few times. The chain has TRBV28 and TRBJ2-7, with 10 bases lining up with TRBD2. Germline V gene lookup returns CDR1 MDHEN and CDR2 SYDVKM. The CDR3 sequence is 14 residues long. The V gene end was trimmed by 7 bases and the J gene end by 5 bases; junction bases not matched to a gene: 8. CDR3 sequence reads: CASISSGSANEQYF. CDR3 nucleotides: TGTGCCAGCATCTCTAGCGGGAGCGCCAACGAGCAGTACTTC.

This clonotype has more than one count but fewer than ten. The rearrangement joins TRBV11-2 to TRBJ2-6; 14 bases fit TRBD2. Germline-derived CDR1 and CDR2 are SGHAT and FQNNGV. CDR3 length: 19 amino acids. V lost 6 bases, J lost 9 bases, and 16 bases stayed unmatched. The CDR3, as DNA: TGTGCCAGCAGTCCTTGGACTAGCGGGAGGCCTCCTAATGTCAACGTCCTGACTTTC. This sequence encodes CASSPWTSGRPPNVNVLTF.

This clonotype was seen only a few times. V gene TRBV10-3 combines with J gene TRBJ1-2; D not certain. Looked up from germline, CDR1 is ENHRY and CDR2 is SYGVKD. Trimming shortened V by 3 bases and J by 5 bases, and 7 bases separated the two germline ends. CDR3 length equals 12 residues. CDR3 nucleotide sequence: TGTGCCATCAGTGATAGTCGATATGGCTACACCTTC. It specifies CAISDSRYGYTF.

The table lists this clonotype with a few counts. The J gene is TRBJ2-2, the V gene TRBV7-2, with D tentatively TRBD1 (5 bases). Deletions cut 5 bases from V and 5 bases from J, with 15 bases between. Germline CDR1 is SGHTA and CDR2 is FQGNSA. CDR3 length equals 15 residues. In DNA, the CDR3 is TGTGCCAGCAGCCTGGGGCGGTCGCGGACCGGGGAGCTGTTTTTT. Protein sequence: CASSLGRSRTGELFF.